One sample yielded the 25 T cell receptor beta chains listed below, sequenced in a study of blood T cell repertoires in COVID-19. The assay was immunoSEQ multiplex PCR, and TCRdb's table has in-frame clones only and misses some. The sample includes 35,000 to 45,000 clones, 88% of them seen just once. Sequenced sample: peripheral blood. These receptors were obtained from a human donor in a cohort sampled during active COVID-19.

V gene TRBV9 combines with J gene TRBJ2-5; TRBD1 agrees at 7 bases. Germline loops: CDR1 SGDLS, CDR2 YYNGEE. This CDR3 is 15 amino acids long. Germline trimming cut 4 bases from V and 4 bases from J; bases unmatched to any gene: 10. The CDR3 region is CASSPTGARVETQYF. The CDR3, as DNA: TGTGCCAGCAGCCCTACAGGGGCGCGTGTAGAGACCCAGTACTTC.

The J gene is TRBJ1-4, the V gene TRBV5-1; 9 bases are shared with TRBD1. The CDR3 is 14 residues long. Germline CDR1 reads SGHRS; CDR2 reads YFSETQ. Germline trimming cut 7 bases from V and 5 bases from J; bases unmatched to any gene: 6. The CDR3 loop reads CASRAGTGNEKLFF. The CDR3 DNA is TGCGCCAGCCGCGCCGGGACAGGGAATGAAAAACTGTTTTTT. The full variable domain, completed using reference TRBV5-1 and TRBJ1-4, is KAGVTQTPRYLIKTRGQQVTLSCSPISGHRSVSWYQQTPGQGLQFLFEYFSETQRNKGNFPGRFSGRQFSNSRSEMNVSTLELGDSALYLCASRAGTGNEKLFFGSGTQLSVL.

This clone was seen only once. This chain connects TRBV10-3 to TRBJ2-1; D perhaps matches TRBD1 (5 bases). Trimming took off 1 base at V and 7 bases at J, with 17 bases between the two ends. CDR3 length: 16 residues. Germline V CDR1 and CDR2: ENHRY, SYGVKD. DNA of the CDR3: TGTGCCATCAGTGAGTGGGTCAGGGAACTAACAAATGAGCAGTTCTTC. Translation gives CAISEWVRELTNEQFF.

This clone occurred a few times. The V gene is TRBV4-2, the J gene TRBJ1-1; TRBD1 might be the D (5 bases). The CDR3 extends over 15 amino acids. V lost 4 bases to trimming and J lost 1 base, with 13 bases between them. CDR1 and CDR2 from the germline V gene are LGHNA and YNFKEQ. CDR3 loop: CASSPRTTANTEAFF. The CDR3, as DNA: TGTGCCAGCAGCCCCCGGACGACAGCGAACACTGAAGCTTTCTTT.

The chain links TRBV28 to TRBJ2-1, with D possibly TRBD1 on 5 matching bases. V was clipped by 5 bases and J by 8 bases, with 13 bases between them. Per germline, CDR1 MDHEN and CDR2 SYDVKM. CDR3 size: 13 residues. The CDR3 reads CASSPPWGHEQFF. CDR3 nucleotides: TGTGCCAGCAGTCCCCCGTGGGGCCATGAGCAGTTCTTC. Looking up the rest from reference TRBV28 and TRBJ2-1 gives the full variable domain: DVKVTQSSRYLVKRTGEKVFLECVQDMDHENMFWYRQDPGLGLRLIYFSYDVKMKEKGDIPEGYSVSREKKERFSLILESASTNQTSMYLCASSPPWGHEQFFGPGTRLTVL.

The sample holds one count of this clone. The chain couples TRBV6-5 to TRBJ2-1, with D unclear. This CDR3 has 12 amino acids. CDR1 is MNHEY and CDR2 is SVGAGI in the germline V gene. Trimming removed 5 bases from V and 3 bases from J, with 5 bases in between. The CDR3 nucleotides are TGTGCCAGCAGTCTTAACTACAATGAGCAGTTCTTC. This translates into CASSLNYNEQFF.

J is TRBJ1-4 and V is TRBV7-9; D is perhaps TRBD1 (5 bases). The germline V and J ends were trimmed by 5 bases and 0 bases, with 10 bases remaining between them. CDR1 and CDR2 from the germline V gene are SEHNR and FQNEAQ (reference sequence). CDR3 size: 15 residues. CDR3 coding DNA: TGTGCCAGCAGCACCCGACAGCCAACTAATGAAAAACTGTTTTTT. Amino acids: CASSTRQPTNEKLFF.

The rearrangement joins TRBV6-5 to TRBJ1-6; D uncertain. Germline-derived CDR1 and CDR2 are MNHEY and SVGAGI. CDR3 size: 14 residues. With 6 bases removed from V and 3 bases from J, the gap between germline ends came to 9 bases. Here the CDR3 DNA reads TGTGCCAGCAGGGAGGGTCTCTATAATTCACCCCTCCACTTT. This gives the protein CASREGLYNSPLHF.

This clone was observed a few times. V usage is TRBV18 and J usage is TRBJ2-7; no definite D call. Germline V gene lookup returns CDR1 KGHSH and CDR2 LQKENI. Trimming shortened V by 3 bases and J by 2 bases, and 11 bases separated the two germline ends. There are 14 residues in the CDR3. The CDR3 protein is CASSPASRTYEQYF. The CDR3 region has the DNA TGTGCCAGCTCACCTGCAAGTAGAACCTACGAGCAGTACTTC.

The chain is built from TRBV5-1 and TRBJ2-7; 11 bases map to TRBD1. With V trimmed by 3 bases and J by 0 bases, 2 bases remained unmatched. This CDR3 region has 15 residues. CDR1 and CDR2 (germline): SGHRS, YFSETQ. The DNA for the CDR3 is TGCGCCAGCAGCTGGGGACAGGGGGTCTCCTACGAGCAGTACTTC. Protein product: CASSWGQGVSYEQYF. Combining the CDR3 with reference TRBV5-1 and TRBJ2-7 gives the whole variable domain KAGVTQTPRYLIKTRGQQVTLSCSPISGHRSVSWYQQTPGQGLQFLFEYFSETQRNKGNFPGRFSGRQFSNSRSEMNVSTLELGDSALYLCASSWGQGVSYEQYFGPGTRLTVT.

This sequence joins TRBV4-2 and TRBJ1-6; 10 positions match TRBD1. The CDR3 consists of 14 residues. CDR1 is LGHNA and CDR2 is YNFKEQ in the germline V gene. The ends lost 5 bases at V and 10 bases at J; junction bases unmatched: 5. CDR3 DNA sequence: TGTGCCAGCAGCGACGGACAGGGGGGATCACCCCTCCACTTT. Amino acids: CASSDGQGGSPLHF.

The gene calls are TRBV18 and TRBJ1-1; 11 nucleotides line up with TRBD1. CDR3 length equals 16 residues. Germline trimming cut 5 bases from V and 5 bases from J; bases unmatched to any gene: 10. Germline V gene data show CDR1 as KGHSH and CDR2 as LQKENI. For the CDR3, the DNA is TGTGCCAGCTCAAGGGACAGGGGGACGTCATGGACTGAAGCTTTCTTT. Its protein product is CASSRDRGTSWTEAFF.

V usage is TRBV9 and J usage is TRBJ2-3; no clear D. Germline CDR1 reads SGDLS; CDR2 reads YYNGEE. CDR3 length: 14 residues. The V end lost 0 bases, the J end lost 0 bases, and 5 bases lay between the germline ends. The CDR3 is CASSVGGSTDTQYF. The CDR3 DNA sequence: TGTGCCAGCAGCGTAGGCGGTAGCACAGATACGCAGTATTTT.

This clone has a handful of counts. V and J are TRBV5-1 and TRBJ2-7; D remains unclear. The germline CDR1 and CDR2 sequences are SGHRS and YFSETQ. Trimming took 4 bases from V and 0 from J, leaving 11 bases between them. This CDR3 comprises 14 residues. The CDR3: CASSPTPSSYEQYF. The CDR3 DNA follows: TGCGCCAGCAGCCCTACTCCGAGCTCCTACGAGCAGTACTTC.

The chain recombines TRBV27 with TRBJ1-2; 9 nucleotides agree with TRBD1. Germline lookup yields CDR1 MNHEY and CDR2 SMNVEV (reference sequence). The CDR3 loop spans 18 amino acids. The V segment lost 4 bases and the J segment 4 bases; nucleotides outside the gene matches: 16. The CDR3 region is CASSSTGGALPIVYGYTF. In DNA, the CDR3 is TGTGCCAGCAGTTCCACAGGGGGCGCGCTCCCGATTGTCTATGGCTACACCTTC.

This clone was detected only once. The CDR3 here is CASSLATGLTGELFF. CDR3 in DNA: TGCGCCAGCAGCTTGGCCACGGGTCTCACCGGGGAGCTGTTTTTT. The chain employs TRBV5-1 and TRBJ2-2; no clear D gene. Between the trimmed V and J ends, which lost 0 bases and 4 bases, there was a span of 10 bases. CDR1 is SGHRS and CDR2 is YFSETQ in the germline V gene. This CDR3 is 15 amino acids long.

J is TRBJ1-2 and V is TRBV7-9; no firm D call. Germline loops: CDR1 SEHNR, CDR2 FQNEAQ (reference sequence). Trimming removed 4 bases from V and 8 bases from J, with 11 bases in between. CDR3 length: 12 amino acids. CDR3 coding DNA: TGTGCCAGCAGCTCCCTGGGAGTCGGCTACACCTTC. It translates to CASSSLGVGYTF. The variable domain in full, completed from reference TRBV7-9 and TRBJ1-2, reads DTGVSQNPRHKITKRGQNVTFRCDPISEHNRLYWYRQTLGQGPEFLTYFQNEAQLEKSRLLSDRFSAERPKGSFSTLEIQRTEQGDSAMYLCASSSLGVGYTFGSGTRLTVV.

The gene calls are TRBV15 and TRBJ2-7, with 8 nucleotides matching TRBD1. Losses at the gene ends were 0 bases for V and 0 bases for J; bases not matched to a gene: 4. This CDR3 has 16 residues. CDR1 LNHNV and CDR2 YYDKDF come from the germline V gene (reference sequence). This CDR3 reads CATSREAGGSSYEQYF. CDR3 nucleotide sequence: TGTGCCACCAGCAGAGAGGCAGGGGGCTCCTCCTACGAGCAGTACTTC. Full variable domain (outside the CDR3, taken from reference TRBV15 and TRBJ2-7): DAMVIQNPRYQVTQFGKPVTLSCSQTLNHNVMYWYQQKSSQAPKLLFHYYDKDFNNEADTPDNFQSRRPNTSFCFLDIRSPGLGDTAMYLCATSREAGGSSYEQYFGPGTRLTVT.

This chain connects TRBV11-1 to TRBJ2-3, with D tentatively TRBD2 (5 bases). The CDR3 is 16 residues long. Looked up from germline, CDR1 is SGHAT and CDR2 is FQDESV (reference sequence). V dropped 2 bases and J dropped 2 bases, with 14 bases sitting between them. The CDR3 spells CASSLISAGSTDTQYF. The DNA for the CDR3 is TGTGCCAGCAGCTTAATCTCGGCGGGTTCCACAGATACGCAGTATTTT. Full variable domain (missing parts from reference TRBV11-1 and TRBJ2-3): EAEVAQSPRYKITEKSQAVAFWCDPISGHATLYWYRQILGQGPELLVQFQDESVVDDSQLPKDRFSAERLKGVDSTLKIQPAELGDSAMYLCASSLISAGSTDTQYFGPGTRLTVL.

J is TRBJ2-2 and V is TRBV21-1; the tabulated D call, TRBD1, remains unverified against the DNA. TRBV21-1 is deemed a pseudogene. CDR3 size: 17 residues. The CDR3, as DNA: TGTGCCAGCAGCAAAGGACAGGACAGGGGGGAAACCGGGGAGCTGTTTTTT. It yields the protein CASSKGQDRGETGELFF.

CDR3 loop: CASSKGGSRGEEQYF. The CDR3 coding sequence is TGTGCCAGCAGCAAAGGAGGCAGTCGTGGAGAGGAGCAGTACTTC. V and J are TRBV11-2 and TRBJ2-7, with a tentative D call TRBD2 (5 bases). The CDR3 has 15 amino acids. The V gene's germline CDR1 is SGHAT and CDR2 FQNNGV. The V and J ends lost 5 bases and 7 bases respectively, with 21 bases between them.

This chain joins TRBV20-1 and TRBJ2-7; 9 nucleotides agree with TRBD1. Losses at the gene ends were 2 bases for V and 12 bases for J; bases not matched to a gene: 5. Looked up from germline, CDR1 is DFQATT and CDR2 is SNEGSKA (reference sequence). The CDR3 runs 11 residues. The CDR3 sequence is CSARTGGMPYF. CDR3 DNA: TGCAGTGCTAGAACAGGGGGCATGCCGTACTTC.

In this sample, this clone turned up once. The V and J genes are TRBV5-6 and TRBJ1-1; D might be TRBD1 (5 bases). Germline-derived CDR1 and CDR2 are SGHDT and YYEEEE. V lost 1 base and J 0 bases, leaving 13 bases between the germline ends. This CDR3 is built from 16 residues. CDR3 loop: CASSLSGGNMNTEAFF. The CDR3 nucleotides are TGTGCCAGCAGCTTGTCGGGGGGGAACATGAACACTGAAGCTTTCTTT.

The chain employs TRBV21-1 and TRBJ2-1; no DNA check was done on the table's D call, TRBD2. TRBV21-1 is given as a pseudogene. The CDR3 is 15 residues long. DNA for the CDR3: TGTGCCAGCAGCAAAGTGGAGGCCGGGTACAATGAGCAGTTCTTC. This codes for CASSKVEAGYNEQFF.

V gene TRBV6-5 combines with J gene TRBJ2-7; TRBD2 aligns across 10 bases. V lost 4 bases and J lost 4; bases outside the gene matches: 7. CDR1 is MNHEY, CDR2 SVGAGI, per germline. The CDR3 loop spans 15 amino acids. DNA of the CDR3: TGTGCCAGCAGTTCCCGGCCTAGCGGGGGTTACGAGCAGTACTTC. This encodes CASSSRPSGGYEQYF.